Below, 17 T cell receptor beta chains from the same sample are listed, as sequenced in a study of cytomegalovirus exposure and HLA in healthy donors. Clones were read by immunoSEQ multiplex PCR, and TCRdb kept only the in-frame ones, dropping some. The sample has fewer than 250,000 clones, roughly 87% seen once. The sequencing sample was made of PBMCs. These receptors originate from a woman aged 18-29 years in good health and CMV-seropositive.

The chain couples TRBV6-1 to TRBJ2-7; 12 positions agree with TRBD2. CDR1 is MNHNS, CDR2 SASEGT, per germline. The CDR3 is made up of 15 amino acids. Unmatched junction bases numbered 9, after V lost 7 bases and J lost 5 bases. CDR3 protein: CASTMTSGSINEQYF. CDR3 nucleotide sequence: TGTGCCAGCACCATGACTAGCGGGAGTATAAACGAGCAGTACTTC.

In this sample, this clone turned up once. CDR3 nucleotides: TGTGCCAGCCAGGGGCGGACGGAATGGAATGAAAAACTGTTTTTT. Residues: CASQGRTEWNEKLFF. The chain links TRBV11-2 to TRBJ1-4; perhaps TRBD1 as D (6 bases). V shed 8 bases and J shed 5 bases, with 18 bases lying between them. This CDR3 has 15 residues. Germline loops: CDR1 SGHAT, CDR2 FQNNGV.

This chain links TRBV19 with TRBJ1-5; TRBD1 aligns across 10 bases. The trim removed 0 bases at V and 6 bases at J, leaving 2 bases unmatched. The CDR3 totals 15 residues. CDR1 and CDR2 (germline): LNHDA, SQIVND (reference sequence). In DNA form, the CDR3 reads TGTGCCAGTAGTATAGAAGGGACAGGGGTTCAGCCCCAGCATTTT. Encoded protein: CASSIEGTGVQPQHF.

The table lists this clone with a few counts. The chain recombines TRBV5-1 with TRBJ1-5, with D possibly being TRBD1 (5 bases). This CDR3 is 14 amino acids long. Trimming cost V 4 bases and J 2 bases, with 10 bases left between them. Germline CDR1 SGHRS, CDR2 YFSETQ. CDR3 bases: TGCGCCAGCAGCCTAGACAGTGGCAATCAGCCCCAGCATTTT. Its protein is CASSLDSGNQPQHF.

The chain employs TRBV7-8 and TRBJ2-5; D is uncertain. Looked up from germline, CDR1 is SGHVS and CDR2 is FQNEAQ. The CDR3 sequence is 13 residues long. Trimming pared 5 bases from V and 5 bases from J, leaving 12 bases between. The CDR3 DNA reads TGTGCCAGCAGCCCCGCGCGCGAGGAGACCCAGTACTTC. It encodes CASSPAREETQYF.

The V gene is TRBV5-6, the J gene TRBJ2-3; 10 nucleotides line up with TRBD2. Germline loops: CDR1 SGHDT, CDR2 YYEEEE. With V trimmed by 1 base and J by 6 bases, 8 bases remained unmatched. There are 16 residues in the CDR3. In DNA, the CDR3 is TGTGCCAGCAGCTTGATGGTAGCGGGAGGTCACGATACGCAGTATTTT. Protein product: CASSLMVAGGHDTQYF.

The chain uses TRBV7-9 and TRBJ1-2; tentative D call: TRBD1 (6 bases). This CDR3 spans 14 amino acids. The germline gives CDR1 SEHNR, CDR2 FQNEAQ (reference sequence). The V end was cut by 3 bases, the J end by 5 bases, with 13 bases between. The CDR3 nucleotides are TGTGCCAGCAGCTTCATAGGGGGAGGGTATGGCTACACCTTC. Translation gives CASSFIGGGYGYTF.

This chain connects TRBV4-2 to TRBJ2-3; TRBD1 matches 7 bases. CDR1 and CDR2 from the germline V gene are LGHNA and YNFKEQ. Trimming at V came to 0 bases and at J to 1 base, leaving 4 bases not matched to a gene. The CDR3 contains 16 residues. DNA for the CDR3: TGTGCCAGCAGCCAAGAGGAGCAGGGGGGCACAGATACGCAGTATTTT. Translated, it gives CASSQEEQGGTDTQYF.

This sequence joins TRBV7-2 and TRBJ2-4; 10 bases are a match to TRBD2. The CDR3 is 16 residues long. Germline lookup yields CDR1 SGHTA and CDR2 FQGNSA. J was trimmed by 8 bases and V by 0 bases; bases with no gene match: 7. The CDR3 loop reads CASSLAATSGIHIQYF. The CDR3 region has the DNA TGTGCCAGCAGCTTAGCGGCAACTAGCGGGATTCACATTCAGTACTTC.

The rearrangement links TRBV7-3 to TRBJ2-1; 9 nucleotides line up with TRBD2. V lost 5 bases to trimming and J lost 6 bases; unmatched junction nucleotides: 11. Per the germline V gene, CDR1 is SGHTA and CDR2 is FQGTGA. This CDR3 region has 16 residues. This chain's CDR3 is CASSDRRSGSANEQFF. CDR3 sequence (DNA): TGTGCCAGCAGCGACCGGCGTAGCGGGAGTGCCAATGAGCAGTTCTTC.

The chain carries TRBV4-1 and TRBJ1-5; 9 nucleotides agree with TRBD1. Looked up from germline, CDR1 is MGHRA and CDR2 is YSYEKL. The CDR3 sequence is 15 residues long. Trimming cost V 3 bases and J 4 bases; bases outside gene matches: 4. CDR3 in amino acids: CASSHRTGANQPQHF. CDR3 coding DNA: TGCGCCAGCAGCCACAGGACAGGGGCAAATCAGCCCCAGCATTTT.

Many counts were recorded for this clone. V is TRBV4-2 and J is TRBJ2-2, with 9 bases matching TRBD1. Losses at the gene ends were 5 bases for V and 5 bases for J; bases not matched to a gene: 6. The CDR3 is made up of 15 amino acids. Germline V gene sequence: CDR1 LGHNA, CDR2 YNFKEQ. CDR3 residues: CASSDGTGRTGELFF. CDR3 coding DNA: TGTGCCAGCAGCGACGGGACAGGGAGGACCGGGGAGCTGTTTTTT.

The chain combines TRBV29-1 with TRBJ2-7, with D possibly matching TRBD2 (7 bases). V was clipped by 3 bases and J by 2 bases, with 11 bases between them. The length of the CDR3 is 13 residues. Germline-derived CDR1 and CDR2 are SQVTM and ANQGSEA. CDR3 sequence reads: CSVEGGRTYEQYF. Here the CDR3 DNA reads TGCAGCGTTGAGGGGGGGCGCACCTACGAGCAGTACTTC.

The chain links TRBV12-5 to TRBJ2-2; 10 nucleotides align to TRBD2. The CDR3 covers 22 residues. Germline lookup yields CDR1 LGHNT and CDR2 FRNRAP. Losses at the gene ends were 5 bases for V and 2 bases for J; bases not matched to a gene: 23. The CDR3 nucleotides are TGTGCTAGTGGTCCGCCCTATAGGGCTAGCGGGAGAAATGCCCCTAACACCGGGGAGCTGTTTTTT. It codes for CASGPPYRASGRNAPNTGELFF.

Only one count was recorded for this clone. CDR3 sequence: CASRRLARNEQFF. Written as DNA, the CDR3 is TGTGCCAGCAGAAGACTAGCGCGGAATGAGCAGTTCTTC. The rearrangement links TRBV6-5 to TRBJ2-1; 8 nucleotides align to TRBD2. This CDR3 has 13 residues. The trim removed 6 bases at V and 7 bases at J, leaving 5 bases unmatched. Germline values: CDR1 MNHEY, CDR2 SVGAGI.

This clone was detected once. V is TRBV4-1 and J is TRBJ2-5; 7 nucleotides match TRBD2. Looked up from germline, CDR1 is MGHRA and CDR2 is YSYEKL. The ends lost 6 bases at V and 4 bases at J; junction bases unmatched: 5. CDR3 size: 13 residues. In DNA form, the CDR3 reads TGCGCCAGCAGTTGGGGGAGGGTAGAGACCCAGTACTTC. Amino acids: CASSWGRVETQYF.

V is TRBV6-4 and J is TRBJ1-1; D perhaps matches TRBD1 (6 bases). The germline gives CDR1 MRHNA, CDR2 SNTAGT. V lost 2 bases, J lost 3 bases, and 10 bases lay in between. The CDR3 runs to 14 residues. CDR3 sequence reads: CASSDGRGYTEAFF. In nucleotides, the CDR3 is TGTGCCAGCAGTGACGGCAGGGGCTACACTGAAGCTTTCTTT.